Presented here are 20 T cell receptor beta chains from one specimen sequenced in a study of shared T cell receptors in the human thymus. TCRdb keeps only in-frame clones here, not all; method: immunoSEQ multiplex PCR. This sample has roughly 710,000 clones; approximately 85% occur once, and the top ten carry about 0.0098%. The same data also contributed to another study, on human thymus T cells.

The sequenced material came from thymocytes. Source of these receptors: a girl younger than two with a congenital heart defect.

This clone came up a few times. V gene TRBV5-6 combines with J gene TRBJ1-5, with D unclear. V shed 10 bases and J shed 5 bases, with 25 bases lying between them. Germline CDR1 and CDR2: SGHDT and YYEEEE. This CDR3 is 16 amino acids long. CDR3 nucleotides: TGTGCCGTCAACGGTTGGTGGGCAGAGCTTCATCAGCCCCAGCATTTT. Amino acid sequence: CAVNGWWAELHQPQHF.

The chain combines TRBV2 with TRBJ2-3; 12 bases line up with TRBD1. The CDR3 length is 17 residues. V shed 5 bases, J shed 4 bases, and the junction held 10 bases outside the gene matches. Per germline, CDR1 SNHLY and CDR2 FYNNEI. CDR3 nucleotide sequence: TGTGCCAGCAGTTCCGGGACAGGGGGCTCGCGGCCAGATACGCAGTATTTT. Residues: CASSSGTGGSRPDTQYF.

In this sample, this clone turned up once. The chain has TRBV18 and TRBJ1-2; maybe TRBD1 (5 bases). Germline V gene lookup returns CDR1 KGHSH and CDR2 LQKENI. The CDR3 covers 15 residues. The ends were cut back, 3 bases at V and 9 bases at J, with 20 bases in the middle. The CDR3 DNA reads as TGTGCCAGCTCACCGGGGCAGGAAGTAGGAGGGAGCTACACCTTC. It encodes CASSPGQEVGGSYTF.

CDR3 in DNA: TGTGCCAGCAGTTCCCAACAGGGTTGGCCGGGTTCCGGGGAGCTGTTTTTT. Protein: CASSSQQGWPGSGELFF. V usage is TRBV27 and J usage is TRBJ2-2, with D possibly being TRBD1 (6 bases). The CDR3 runs 17 residues. Germline V gives CDR1 MNHEY, CDR2 SMNVEV (reference sequence). Trimming took off 4 bases at V and 6 bases at J, with 21 bases between the two ends.

This sequence joins TRBV4-3 and TRBJ2-3; the match to TRBD2 covers 13 bases. CDR1 LGHNA and CDR2 YSLEER come from the germline V gene. The CDR3 contains 17 residues. V gave up 4 bases and J gave up 6 bases; unmatched junction bases: 10. The CDR3 DNA follows: TGCGCCAGCAGCCCCTGCGTGGGACTAGCGGGGAACGATACGCAGTATTTT. Its protein is CASSPCVGLAGNDTQYF.

The chain carries TRBV9 and TRBJ2-7, with unresolved D. The V gene lost 4 bases and the J gene lost 2 bases, with 16 bases spanning the gap. CDR1 and CDR2 (germline): SGDLS, YYNGEE. CDR3 length: 15 residues. CDR3 sequence: CASSYTEVPTYEQYF. DNA for the CDR3: TGTGCCAGCAGCTATACAGAAGTACCCACCTACGAGCAGTACTTC.

This rearrangement joins TRBV6-5 to TRBJ1-1, with a tentative D call TRBD1 (5 bases). The CDR3 runs 14 residues. Trimming pared 8 bases from V and 1 base from J, leaving 14 bases between. Germline V gives CDR1 MNHEY, CDR2 SVGAGI. Here the CDR3 DNA reads TGTGCCAGCTCACTGACAGCTACGAACACTGAAGCTTTCTTT. Residues: CASSLTATNTEAFF.

The chain links TRBV5-6 to TRBJ2-6; no clear D gene. The CDR3 totals 16 residues. Germline CDR1 SGHDT, CDR2 YYEEEE. V was trimmed by 4 bases and J by 4 bases, leaving 15 bases between them. The CDR3 nucleotides are TGTGCCAGCAGCCCTACCCTGCTCTCCGGGGCCAACGTCCTGACTTTC. Translating gives CASSPTLLSGANVLTF.

About this clone itself: This sample also contains other DNA sequences that code for the same CDR3. V usage is TRBV5-1 and J usage is TRBJ2-7; TRBD1 matches at 7 bases. The V and J ends lost 0 bases and 2 bases, in that order; junction bases with no gene match: 2. The CDR3 runs 14 residues. Germline assignment: CDR1 SGHRS and CDR2 YFSETQ. For the CDR3, the DNA is TGCGCCAGCAGCTTGGGTGACAGGGCCTACGAGCAGTACTTC. As protein: CASSLGDRAYEQYF.

The chain uses TRBV30 and TRBJ1-1; 8 bases fit TRBD1. Per the germline V gene, CDR1 is GTSNPN and CDR2 is SVGIG (reference sequence). Trimming removed 5 bases from V and 6 bases from J; junction bases left unmatched: 23. The CDR3 has 18 residues. The CDR3 sequence: CAWGRGRSRGAEGAEAFF. The CDR3 nucleotides read TGTGCCTGGGGCAGGGGGCGCTCCCGTGGAGCTGAGGGTGCTGAAGCTTTCTTT.

This clone was seen only a few times. V usage is TRBV6-1 and J usage is TRBJ2-3; 9 bases fit TRBD2. CDR1 and CDR2 from the germline V gene are MNHNS and SASEGT. The CDR3 loop spans 14 amino acids. V lost 7 bases to trimming and J lost 6 bases; unmatched junction nucleotides: 8. CDR3 nucleotides: TGTGCCAGCATCCTAGCGGGGCTAACGGATACGCAGTATTTT. Protein: CASILAGLTDTQYF.

DNA of the CDR3: TGTGCCAGCAGCTTAGGGGGGGGAACCTCCTACGAGCAGTACTTC. It translates to CASSLGGGTSYEQYF. The rearrangement joins TRBV7-6 to TRBJ2-7, with 7 nucleotides matching TRBD2. The CDR3 has 15 residues. Germline V CDR1 and CDR2: SGHVS, FNYEAQ. Trimming removed 1 base from V and 0 bases from J; junction bases left unmatched: 3.

The rearrangement joins TRBV28 to TRBJ1-2, with unresolved D. The germline V gene has CDR1 MDHEN and CDR2 SYDVKM. This CDR3 has 14 residues. V lost 2 bases and J 2 bases, leaving 9 bases between the germline ends. The CDR3 region is CASSLNRPNYGYTF. CDR3 bases: TGTGCCAGCAGTTTAAACAGACCCAACTATGGCTACACCTTC.

V and J are TRBV10-1 and TRBJ1-2, with 7 bases matching TRBD1. CDR3 length: 13 residues. The germline gives CDR1 WNHNN, CDR2 SYGVQD (reference sequence). Losses at the gene ends were 4 bases for V and 7 bases for J; bases not matched to a gene: 6. CDR3 residues: CASSGQGSVGYTF. The DNA of the CDR3 is TGCGCCAGCAGTGGACAGGGTTCGGTTGGCTACACCTTC.

V gene TRBV5-1 combines with J gene TRBJ2-3; 10 bases fit TRBD2. The V segment lost 6 bases and the J segment 4 bases; nucleotides outside the gene matches: 8. Germline CDR1 and CDR2: SGHRS and YFSETQ. The CDR3 sequence is 15 residues long. The CDR3 DNA sequence: TGCGCCAGCATCAAAGCGGGGGGGCCCCCAGATACGCAGTATTTT. Protein product: CASIKAGGPPDTQYF. The full variable domain, with the rest looked up from reference TRBV5-1 and TRBJ2-3, is KAGVTQTPRYLIKTRGQQVTLSCSPISGHRSVSWYQQTPGQGLQFLFEYFSETQRNKGNFPGRFSGRQFSNSRSEMNVSTLELGDSALYLCASIKAGGPPDTQYFGPGTRLTVL.

This chain links TRBV5-6 with TRBJ2-7; 12 bases match TRBD1. Germline V gene lookup returns CDR1 SGHDT and CDR2 YYEEEE. The length of the CDR3 is 16 residues. The ends lost 3 bases at V and 9 bases at J; junction bases unmatched: 13. CDR3 bases: TGTGCCAGCAGCTCTCCGGGGGGACAGGGGGCTGAGGGGCAGTACTTC. Its translation is CASSSPGGQGAEGQYF.

The J gene is TRBJ1-1, the V gene TRBV6-1; D is possibly TRBD1 (5 bases). Per germline, CDR1 MNHNS and CDR2 SASEGT. The CDR3 runs 13 residues. V was clipped by 4 bases and J by 1 base, with 7 bases between them. The CDR3 DNA reads as TGTGCCAGCAGTGGACAGTCGAACACTGAAGCTTTCTTT. As protein: CASSGQSNTEAFF.

This clone was observed a handful of times. This rearrangement joins TRBV7-2 to TRBJ2-2, with D maybe TRBD1 (5 bases). The germline CDR1 and CDR2 sequences are SGHTA and FQGNSA. Trimming pared 1 base from V and 0 bases from J, leaving 15 bases between. CDR3 length: 18 residues. In DNA form, the CDR3 reads TGTGCCAGCAGCTTAGTGTGTGACAGCCATACGAACACCGGGGAGCTGTTTTTT. This sequence encodes CASSLVCDSHTNTGELFF. Using reference TRBV7-2 and TRBJ2-2 for the parts outside the CDR3, the full variable domain is GAGVSQSPSNKVTEKGKDVELRCDPISGHTALYWYRQSLGQGLEFLIYFQGNSAPDKSGLPSDRFSAERTGGSVSTLTIQRTQQEDSAVYLCASSLVCDSHTNTGELFFGEGSRLTVL.

V usage is TRBV6-1 and J usage is TRBJ1-5, with D unclear. Trimming took 4 bases from V and 4 from J, leaving 2 bases between them. CDR1 MNHNS and CDR2 SASEGT come from the germline V gene. The CDR3 is 11 amino acids. The CDR3 protein is CASSANQPQHF. The CDR3 nucleotides are TGTGCCAGCAGTGCTAATCAGCCCCAGCATTTT.

This chain connects TRBV29-1 to TRBJ1-1; 9 bases line up with TRBD1. Trimming took 1 base from V and 4 from J; bases not matched to a gene: 25. CDR3 length equals 21 residues. The germline gives CDR1 SQVTM, CDR2 ANQGSEA. The CDR3 nucleotides are TGCAGCGTTGAAGTCCCGGGACAGGGAGAGGGTGAAGCGTGGACTGGCACTGAAGCTTTCTTT. Amino acids: CSVEVPGQGEGEAWTGTEAFF.